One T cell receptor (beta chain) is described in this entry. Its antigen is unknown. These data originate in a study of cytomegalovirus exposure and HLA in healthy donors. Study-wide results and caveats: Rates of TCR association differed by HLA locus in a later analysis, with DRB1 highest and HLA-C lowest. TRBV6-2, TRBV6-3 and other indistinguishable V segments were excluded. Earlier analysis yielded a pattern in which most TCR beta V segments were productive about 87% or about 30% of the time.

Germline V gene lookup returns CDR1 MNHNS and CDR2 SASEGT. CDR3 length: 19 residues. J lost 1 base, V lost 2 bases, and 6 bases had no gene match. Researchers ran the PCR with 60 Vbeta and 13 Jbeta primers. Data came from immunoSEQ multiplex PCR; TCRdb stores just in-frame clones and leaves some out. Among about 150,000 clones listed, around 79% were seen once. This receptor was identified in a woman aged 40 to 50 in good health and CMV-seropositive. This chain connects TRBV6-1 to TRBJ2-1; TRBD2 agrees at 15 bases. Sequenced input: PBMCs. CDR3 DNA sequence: TGTGCCAGCAGTGAAAAAGGACTAGCGGGGGGGCGGTCCTACAATGAGCAGTTCTTC. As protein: CASSEKGLAGGRSYNEQFF.